This record concerns one T cell receptor beta chain sequence. Repertoires were generated with immunoSEQ multiplex PCR, while TCRdb's copy carries only in-frame clones and drops some. The table shows 57,000 or so clones, with around 91% occurring only once. The source of the sample is a study of graft-versus-host responses after intestinal transplantation. Across the whole study: The study gave all recipients anti-thymocyte globulin induction, then tacrolimus and steroids for 2 to 3 years.

CDR1 and CDR2 (germline): SGHTA, FQGNSA. With V trimmed by 5 bases and J by 9 bases, 6 bases remained unmatched. The CDR3 runs 15 residues. The sequence derives from a human patient who received an intestinal transplant, so some T cells may come from the graft donor. The source was PBMCs, collected approximately four months after intestinal transplantation. The rearrangement joins TRBV7-2 to TRBJ2-1; 14 positions match TRBD2. The CDR3 sequence: CASSRRTSGGTEQFF. The CDR3, as DNA: TGTGCCAGCAGCCGACGGACTAGCGGGGGGACTGAGCAGTTCTTC.